This TCR beta chain was retrieved from a study of shared clonotypes between healthy human individuals. Study conclusions and caveats: Clonotypes shared by all four donors outscored non-shared clonotypes in generation probability. It was only blood that was sampled, and tissue repertoires likely differ.

In regard to this clone: Its antigen is not identified.

The data were produced by immunoSEQ multiplex PCR, yet TCRdb's version contains in-frame clones alone and is incomplete. The sample holds over a million clones, roughly 96% seen once. Germline V gives CDR1 KGHSH, CDR2 LQKENI. V lost 4 bases and J lost 1, with 7 bases in between. The CDR3 spans 13 residues. Material for sequencing was naive CD4+ T cells sorted from blood. The subset is: CD45RA+ positively selected. This chain connects TRBV18 to TRBJ2-5; D might be TRBD2 (6 bases). The receptor's source is a man aged 30-40 years in good health. The DNA for the CDR3 is TGTGCCAGCTCACGGGACTTCCAAGAGACCCAGTACTTC. Amino acids: CASSRDFQETQYF.